The T cell receptor beta chain described here comes from a study of T cells in Graves' hyperthyroidism and ophthalmopathy. Study-wide points: Clonotypes that were expanded in thyroid above 0.001 mostly appeared in blood too.

From RNA transcripts, TCR beta CDR3 regions were amplified. With the HTBI primer set, the TCR CDR3 went through a first round of RT-PCR. TCRdb reprocessed the multiplex PCR reads with MiXCR, giving one entry per CDR3 protein. The sample includes around 380,000 distinct CDR3 sequences, roughly 13% of them seen just once. This clonotype has a handful of counts. What it binds is unknown. It may be a read error: a sequence one base away is much more abundant. The CDR3 totals 15 residues. The ends were cut back, 4 bases at V and 5 bases at J, with 14 bases in the middle. Germline loops: CDR1 MDHEN, CDR2 SYDVKM.

Sequencing was carried out using blood. The TCR sequence derives from a young man with Graves' hyperthyroidism that later progressed to Graves' ophthalmopathy. The chain links TRBV28 to TRBJ2-2; TRBD1 is a possible D gene (5 bases). As DNA, the CDR3 is TGTGCCAGCAGTTCCCCAGGGCCCTGGACCGGGGAGCTGTTTTTT. Translating it yields CASSSPGPWTGELFF.